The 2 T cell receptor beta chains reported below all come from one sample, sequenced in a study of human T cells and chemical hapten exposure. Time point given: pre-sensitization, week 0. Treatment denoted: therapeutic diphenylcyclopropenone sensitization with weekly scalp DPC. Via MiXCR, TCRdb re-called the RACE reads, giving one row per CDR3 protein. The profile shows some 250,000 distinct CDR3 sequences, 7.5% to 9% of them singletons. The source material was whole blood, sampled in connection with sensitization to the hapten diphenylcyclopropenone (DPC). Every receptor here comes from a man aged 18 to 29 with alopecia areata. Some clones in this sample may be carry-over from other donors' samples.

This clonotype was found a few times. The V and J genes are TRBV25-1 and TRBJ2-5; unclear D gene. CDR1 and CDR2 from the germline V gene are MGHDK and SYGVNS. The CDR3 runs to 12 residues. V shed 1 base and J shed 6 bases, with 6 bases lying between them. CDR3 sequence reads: CASSEWGKTQYF. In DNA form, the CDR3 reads TGTGCCAGCAGTGAATGGGGAAAGACCCAGTACTTC. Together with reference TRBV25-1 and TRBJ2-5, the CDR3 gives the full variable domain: EADIYQTPRYLVIGTGKKITLECSQTMGHDKMYWYQQDPGMELHLIHYSYGVNSTEKGDLSSESTVSRIRTEHFPLTLESARPSHTSQYLCASSEWGKTQYFGPGTRLLVL.

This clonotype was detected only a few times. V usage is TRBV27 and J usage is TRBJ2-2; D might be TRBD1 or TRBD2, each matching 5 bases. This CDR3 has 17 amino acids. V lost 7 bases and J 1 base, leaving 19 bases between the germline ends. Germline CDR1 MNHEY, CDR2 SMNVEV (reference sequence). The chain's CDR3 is CASNTYNRRLNTGELFF. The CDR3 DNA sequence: TGTGCCAGCAATACGTATAACAGGAGGCTGAACACCGGGGAGCTGTTTTTT.